The 3 T cell receptor beta chains reported below all come from one sample, sequenced in a study of blood T cell repertoires in COVID-19. Sequencing used immunoSEQ multiplex PCR; TCRdb keeps in-frame clones, though not all of them. The repertoire holds about 150,000 clones, with about 73% as singletons. What was sequenced was peripheral blood. The receptor set was obtained from a man of 80 years or more with acute or convalescent COVID-19.

A single count supports this clone. The chain combines TRBV7-2 with TRBJ1-2; D gene uncertain. The ends were cut back, 5 bases at V and 4 bases at J, with 17 bases in the middle. Germline V lookup: CDR1 SGHTA, CDR2 FQGNSA. The CDR3 length is 15 residues. The CDR3 region is CASSPSQSAFYGYTF. The CDR3 coding sequence is TGTGCCAGCAGCCCTAGCCAGAGTGCTTTCTATGGCTACACCTTC.

Only one count was recorded for this clone. The V gene is TRBV11-1, the J gene TRBJ1-1, with 11 bases fitting TRBD1. The junction had 8 bases not matched to a gene; V was cut back by 5 bases and J by 3 bases. Germline lookup yields CDR1 SGHAT and CDR2 FQDESV (reference sequence). The CDR3 extends over 16 amino acids. CDR3 amino acids: CASSLLQGQGDTEAFF. The CDR3 DNA is TGTGCCAGCAGCCTTTTGCAGGGACAGGGGGACACTGAAGCTTTCTTT.

Comments on this clone: Other DNA sequences in the same sample also yield this CDR3. The chain is built from TRBV12-3 or TRBV12-4 and TRBJ1-1; D unresolved. This CDR3 is 13 amino acids long. Deletions cut 1 base from V and 1 base from J, with 4 bases between. In DNA, the CDR3 is TGTGCCAGCAGTTTAGGCGCGAACACTGAAGCTTTCTTT. Residues: CASSLGANTEAFF.